The rows below give T cell receptor beta chains drawn from one sample of a study of early T cells in non-severe SARS-CoV-2 infection. TCRdb used MiXCR to reprocess the 5' RACE reads, holding one entry per CDR3 protein. The table has some 71,000 distinct CDR3 sequences, about 10% seen once. Sequences were obtained from whole blood. All receptors derive from an adult who was a healthcare worker with PCR-confirmed SARS-CoV-2 infection or an uninfected control (not recorded which). Both conserved end residues are part of each CDR3. The D gene is left open where the match is weak. Clone size is given for some rows only: seen once, a few or many times, or a class if the clone is expanded.

TRBV6-1	TRBD2	15	few	TRBJ2-6	TGTGCCAGCAGTAGCGGGGCCTCTGGGGCCAACGTCCTGACTTTC	CASSSGASGANVLTF
TRBV27	-	15	-	TRBJ2-7	TGTGCCAGCAGTTCACTCGTACCCCCCTCCTACGAGCAGTACTTC	CASSSLVPPSYEQYF
TRBV2	-	15	few	TRBJ2-2	TGTGCCAGCAGACAGGCGCTGCTGAACACCGGGGAGCTGTTTTTT	CASRQALLNTGELFF
TRBV30	-	11	many	TRBJ2-3	TGTGCCTGGAGTGTAAAGGATACGCAGTATTTT	CAWSVKDTQYF
TRBV5-1	-	13	many	TRBJ1-2	TGCGCCAGCAGCTTGGAAGGACGGGATGGCTACACCTTC	CASSLEGRDGYTF
TRBV7-9	-	15	few	TRBJ2-7	TGTGCCAGCAGCTTAGCGGGACGGGGGTCCTACGAGCAGTACTTC	CASSLAGRGSYEQYF
TRBV5-1	-	14	-	TRBJ1-2	TGCGCCAGCAGCTTGGTGGGGGCTACTTATGGCTACACCTTC	CASSLVGATYGYTF
TRBV7-8	-	14	few	TRBJ1-1	TGTGCCAGCAGCCCCGGTAGGACGAACACTGAAGCTTTCTTT	CASSPGRTNTEAFF
TRBV7-2	-	14	few	TRBJ2-7	TGTGCCAGCAGCTTAGTCGGTGGAGTTCACGAGCAGTACTTC	CASSLVGGVHEQYF
TRBV20-1	-	12	many	TRBJ2-7	TGCAGTGCTAGGGTGACTGGGCGCGAGCAGTACTTC	CSARVTGREQYF
TRBV9	-	15	many	TRBJ2-7	TGTGCCAGCAGCGTAGGAACGGGGGAGACCTACGAGCAGTACTTC	CASSVGTGETYEQYF
TRBV6-1	-	10	many	TRBJ2-3	TGTGCCAGCAGGGAAAATACGCAGTATTTT	CASRENTQYF
TRBV4-2	-	12	few	TRBJ1-6	TGTGCCAGCAGCCAAGTAGGATCACCCCTCCACTTT	CASSQVGSPLHF
TRBV11-1	TRBD2	15	many	TRBJ2-7	TGTGCCAGCAGCTTACTCTCTAGCGGGGGGTACGAGCAGTACTTC	CASSLLSSGGYEQYF
TRBV5-1	-	13	-	TRBJ2-2	TGCGCCAGCAGGTTAGGGCCCACCGGGGAGCTGTTTTTT	CASRLGPTGELFF
TRBV7-9	-	12	few	TRBJ1-4	TGTGCCAGCAGCCAGGGACGGAGCAAACTGTTTTTT	CASSQGRSKLFF
TRBV7-9	-	13	-	TRBJ2-3	TGTGCCAGCAGCTTAGCTCTCACAGATACGCAGTATTTT	CASSLALTDTQYF
TRBV6-1	-	12	few	TRBJ1-5	TGTGCCAGCAGTGACGGAAGTCAGCCCCAGCATTTT	CASSDGSQPQHF
TRBV6-4	TRBD2	15	many	TRBJ2-1	TGTGCCAGCAGTGAGGTTAGCGGGGGTCTTAATGAGCAGTTCTTC	CASSEVSGGLNEQFF
TRBV20-1	-	13	few	TRBJ2-2	TGCAGTGCAATCGGCGGCAACACCGGGGAGCTGTTTTTT	CSAIGGNTGELFF
TRBV11-2	TRBD1	15	many	TRBJ1-6	TGTGCCAGCAGCTTAGGGGGGGACAGAAATTCACCCCTCCACTTT	CASSLGGDRNSPLHF
TRBV7-9	TRBD2	14	-	TRBJ2-1	TGTGCCAGCAGCCGAGCGGGAGGGGACAATGAGCAGTTCTTC	CASSRAGGDNEQFF
TRBV28	-	12	few	TRBJ1-6	TGTGCCAGCAAAGGGGATATCCTCCCCCTCCACTTT	CASKGDILPLHF
TRBV6-5	TRBD2	16	-	TRBJ2-2	TGTGCCAGCAGTTACCGGACTAGCGGGAACACCGGGGAGCTGTTTTTT	CASSYRTSGNTGELFF